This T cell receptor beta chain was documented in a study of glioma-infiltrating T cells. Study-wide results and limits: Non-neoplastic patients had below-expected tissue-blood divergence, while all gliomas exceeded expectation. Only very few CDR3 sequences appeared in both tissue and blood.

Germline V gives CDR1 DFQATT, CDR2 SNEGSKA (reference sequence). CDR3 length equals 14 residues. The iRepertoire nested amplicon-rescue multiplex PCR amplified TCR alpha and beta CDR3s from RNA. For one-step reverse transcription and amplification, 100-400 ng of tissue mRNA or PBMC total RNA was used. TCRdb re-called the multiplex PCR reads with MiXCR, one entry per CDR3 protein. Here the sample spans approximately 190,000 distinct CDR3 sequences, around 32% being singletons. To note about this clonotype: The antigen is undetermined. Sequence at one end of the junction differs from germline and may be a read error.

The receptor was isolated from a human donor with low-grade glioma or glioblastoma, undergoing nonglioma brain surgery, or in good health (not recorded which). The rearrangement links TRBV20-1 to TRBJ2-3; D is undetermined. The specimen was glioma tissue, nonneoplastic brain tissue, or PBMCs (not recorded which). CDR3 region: CSVRGAIGTDAQYF. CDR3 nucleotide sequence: TGCAGTGTTAGAGGAGCGATAGGCACAGATGCGCAGTATTTT.